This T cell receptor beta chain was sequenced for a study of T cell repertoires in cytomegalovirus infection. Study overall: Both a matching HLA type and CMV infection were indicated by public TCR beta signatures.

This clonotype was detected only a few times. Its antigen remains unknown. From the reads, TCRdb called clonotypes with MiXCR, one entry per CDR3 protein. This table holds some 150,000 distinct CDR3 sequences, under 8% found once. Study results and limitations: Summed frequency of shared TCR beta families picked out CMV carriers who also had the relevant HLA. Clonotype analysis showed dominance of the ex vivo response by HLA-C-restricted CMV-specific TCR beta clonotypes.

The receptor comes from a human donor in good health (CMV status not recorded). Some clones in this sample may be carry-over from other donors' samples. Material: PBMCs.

The CDR3 reads CASSRTGFPDSPLHF. CDR3 in DNA: TGTGCCAGCAGTCGAACAGGCTTCCCCGATTCACCCCTCCACTTT. This chain connects TRBV28 to TRBJ1-6; a possible D gene is TRBD1 (5 bases). The CDR3 is 15 amino acids. V was cut by 5 bases and J by 8 bases, with 16 bases left in between. CDR1 and CDR2 (germline): MDHEN, SYDVKM.